A single count supports the clone carrying this TCR beta chain. The entry originates in a study of blood T cell repertoires in COVID-19. Study context: T cells, B-cell-depleted T cells, or PBMCs supplied cDNA or gDNA.

Which cohort a participant joined came from the clinical history participants gave. Profiling relied on immunoSEQ multiplex PCR, and the TCRdb table lists in-frame clones only, not all of them. Altogether 150,000 to 200,000 clones are present, over 75% being singletons, with the ten largest covering about 6.6%. The V end was cut by 5 bases, the J end by 4 bases, with 11 bases between. This CDR3 is built from 13 residues. The V gene's germline CDR1 is MNHEY and CDR2 SVGAGI. The source of this sequence is a woman aged 45-65 years who had recovered from COVID-19. The source material was PBMCs or T cells enriched from blood (not recorded which). The rearrangement uses TRBV6-5 and TRBJ1-2, with D possibly TRBD1 on 6 matching bases. This chain's CDR3 is CASSNNRAYGYTF. The CDR3 nucleotides are TGTGCCAGCAGTAACAACAGGGCCTATGGCTACACCTTC.